Presented here are 24 T cell receptor beta chains from one specimen sequenced in a study of breast tumors, draining lymph nodes, adjacent tissues. The lymph nodes were axillary draining lymph nodes from breast cancer patients. TCRdb used MiXCR to reprocess the multiplex PCR reads, holding one entry per CDR3 protein. The sample lists fewer than 200,000 distinct CDR3 sequences, approximately 33% occurring once. The sample comprised axillary lymph node tissue. Source of these receptors: a female donor with breast cancer. Some clones in this sample may be carry-over from other donors' samples.

In regard to this clonotype: A much larger clone differs from this one at a single base, so this may be a read error. The chain employs TRBV20-1 and TRBJ2-7; D is undetermined. V lost 0 bases and J 6 bases, leaving 6 bases between the germline ends. Germline CDR1 and CDR2: DFQATT and SNEGSKA (reference sequence). This CDR3 region has 11 residues. The CDR3 sequence: CSAREGIEQYF. The CDR3 DNA sequence: TGCAGTGCTAGAGAAGGGATCGAGCAGTACTTC.

This clonotype was seen many times. Just one base apart from a much larger clone, this may be a read error. The chain links TRBV7-2 to TRBJ1-2, with no clear D. The V gene's germline CDR1 is SGHTA and CDR2 FQGNSA. The CDR3 is 15 amino acids. The CDR3 here is CASSLGREFGYGYPF. The CDR3 region has the DNA TGTGCCAGCAGCTTAGGGAGGGAGTTCGGCTATGGCTACCCCTTC. Full variable domain (missing parts from reference TRBV7-2 and TRBJ1-2): GAGVSQSPSNKVTEKGKDVELRCDPISGHTALYWYRQSLGQGLEFLIYFQGNSAPDKSGLPSDRFSAERTGGSVSTLTIQRTQQEDSAVYLCASSLGREFGYGYPFGSGTRLTVV.

This clonotype was detected ten times or more. The chain recombines TRBV7-3 with TRBJ2-2; D gene ambiguous. V was pared by 5 bases and J by 0 bases, with 10 bases between. CDR1 is SGHTA and CDR2 is FQGTGA in the germline V gene. The CDR3 sequence is 15 residues long. For the CDR3, the DNA is TGTGCCAGCAGCCCTACGGCAGCGAACACCGGGGAGCTGTTTTTT. The encoded protein is CASSPTAANTGELFF. Full variable domain (remainder filled in from reference TRBV7-3 and TRBJ2-2): GAGVSQTPSNKVTEKGKYVELRCDPISGHTALYWYRQSLGQGPEFLIYFQGTGAADDSGLPNDRFFAVRPEGSVSTLKIQRTERGDSAVYLCASSPTAANTGELFFGEGSRLTVL.

This clonotype was detected many times. The V call is TRBV7-8, the J call TRBJ1-5; D perhaps matches TRBD1 (5 bases). This CDR3 contains 16 residues. CDR1 and CDR2 (germline): SGHVS, FQNEAQ. The V end lost 5 bases, the J end lost 1 base, and 15 bases lay between the germline ends. The CDR3 region is CASSETVAMSNQPQHF. CDR3 DNA: TGTGCCAGCAGCGAGACAGTTGCCATGAGCAATCAGCCCCAGCATTTT.

This clonotype was seen many times. This chain joins TRBV5-1 and TRBJ2-1, with TRBD1 as a possible D gene (6 bases). V lost 4 bases, J lost 5 bases, and 22 bases lay in between. The CDR3 runs to 17 residues. The germline gives CDR1 SGHRS, CDR2 YFSETQ. The CDR3 coding sequence is TGCGCCAGCAGCCCAACGGCCGACAGGTCCGTCCACAATGAGCAGTTCTTC. Amino acids: CASSPTADRSVHNEQFF.

In this sample, this clonotype turned up many times. Sequence at one end of the junction differs from germline and may be a read error. The J gene is TRBJ1-6, the V gene TRBV3-1, with a possible D match to TRBD1 (5 bases). The CDR3 spans 16 residues. Germline lookup yields CDR1 LGHDT and CDR2 YNNKEL (reference sequence). CDR3: CASSQDVGVIDSPLHF. The CDR3 DNA follows: TGTGCCAGCAGCCAAGATGTAGGGGTTATAGATTCACCTCTCCACTTT. Complete variable domain (other parts from reference TRBV3-1 and TRBJ1-6): DTAVSQTPKYLVTQMGNDKSIKCEQNLGHDTMYWYKQDSKKFLKIMFSYNNKELIINETVPNRFSPKSPDKAHLNLHINSLELGDSAVYFCASSQDVGVIDSPLHFGNGTRLTVT.

The rearrangement uses TRBV19 and TRBJ1-2; TRBD1 is a possible D gene (6 bases). Germline CDR1 is LNHDA and CDR2 is SQIVND (reference sequence). This CDR3 spans 14 amino acids. Trimming removed 8 bases from V and 4 bases from J, with 17 bases in between. The chain's CDR3 is CASAQRGDGYGYTF. CDR3 nucleotide sequence: TGTGCCAGTGCCCAAAGGGGGGATGGCTATGGCTACACCTTC.

This clonotype was counted many times. This sequence joins TRBV24-1 and TRBJ2-1; 11 nucleotides line up with TRBD2. There are 16 residues in the CDR3. V lost 4 bases and J lost 6; bases outside the gene matches: 7. CDR1 and CDR2 (germline): KGHDR, SFDVKD. CDR3 in DNA: TGTGCCACCAGTGACCAGAGACTAGCGGGAAGCAATGAGCAGTTCTTC. Its protein is CATSDQRLAGSNEQFF.

This clonotype was seen repeatedly, ten times or more. The gene calls are TRBV19 and TRBJ1-2, with TRBD1 matching over 8 bases. This CDR3 has 14 amino acids. The V gene's germline CDR1 is LNHDA and CDR2 SQIVND (reference sequence). V gave up 5 bases and J gave up 4 bases; unmatched junction bases: 6. The CDR3 reads CASSPGTGPYGYTF. CDR3 DNA sequence: TGTGCCAGTAGTCCGGGGACAGGCCCCTATGGCTACACCTTC.

In this sample, this clonotype turned up many times. V gene TRBV4-1 combines with J gene TRBJ2-5, with TRBD1 identical over 9 bases. With V trimmed by 0 bases and J by 4 bases, 9 bases remained unmatched. Germline loops: CDR1 MGHRA, CDR2 YSYEKL. The CDR3 consists of 17 residues. The CDR3 spells CASSQDGTGGLGETQYF. The CDR3 region has the DNA TGCGCCAGCAGCCAAGATGGTACAGGGGGCTTGGGAGAGACCCAGTACTTC.

This clonotype was seen ten or more times. The chain carries TRBV7-6 and TRBJ2-1; D might be TRBD1 (6 bases). V was trimmed by 0 bases and J by 8 bases, leaving 14 bases between them. This CDR3 has 15 residues. Germline V gene data show CDR1 as SGHVS and CDR2 as FNYEAQ. The CDR3: CASSLAGQRLDEQFF. The CDR3 coding sequence is TGTGCCAGCAGCTTAGCCGGACAGCGGCTGGATGAGCAGTTCTTC. The complete variable domain, with remaining parts taken from reference TRBV7-6 and TRBJ2-1, reads GAGVSQSPRYKVTKRGQDVALRCDPISGHVSLYWYRQALGQGPEFLTYFNYEAQQDKSGLPNDRFSAERPEGSISTLTIQRTEQRDSAMYRCASSLAGQRLDEQFFGPGTRLTVL.

With respect to this clonotype: One base away lies a much larger clone, so this may be a sequencing read error. The gene calls are TRBV19 and TRBJ1-2; 10 positions match TRBD1. The V gene end was trimmed by 5 bases and the J gene end by 6 bases; junction bases not matched to a gene: 6. In germline, CDR1 is LNHDA, CDR2 SQIVND (reference sequence). This CDR3 is 14 amino acids long. The CDR3 coding sequence is TGTGCCAGTAGTGGGGACAGGGGTCGGGATGGCTACACCTTC. The encoded protein is CASSGDRGRDGYTF. Full variable domain (remainder filled in from reference TRBV19 and TRBJ1-2): DGGITQSPKYLFRKEGQNVTLSCEQNLNHDAMYWYRQDPGQGLRLIYYSQIVNDFQKGDIAEGYSVSREKKESFPLTVTSAQKNPTAFYLCASSGDRGRDGYTFGSGTRLTVV.

This clonotype showed up many times. The chain joins TRBV2 to TRBJ2-5, with TRBD2 matching 10 bases. From germline, CDR1 is SNHLY and CDR2 FYNNEI. V gave up 7 bases and J gave up 5 bases; unmatched junction bases: 7. This CDR3 comprises 14 residues. CDR3 coding DNA: TGTGCCAGCAACGCGGCTAGCGGGAGTGAGACCCAGTACTTC. Residues: CASNAASGSETQYF.

Ten or more counts support this clonotype. The rearrangement joins TRBV7-3 to TRBJ2-7; D gene ambiguous. Germline CDR1 reads SGHTA; CDR2 reads FQGTGA. V was shortened by 2 bases and J by 6 bases, with 8 bases between the two germline ends. CDR3 size: 12 residues. Here the CDR3 DNA reads TGTGCCAGCAGCTTACGCCTCTGCGAGCAGTACTTC. This encodes CASSLRLCEQYF.

This clonotype was seen ten or more times. The V gene is TRBV10-1, the J gene TRBJ1-5, with D tentatively TRBD1 (5 bases). Trimming left V 1 base short and J 3 bases short, with 10 bases between. The CDR3 runs to 15 residues. CDR1 is WNHNN, CDR2 SYGVQD, per germline (reference sequence). CDR3 residues: CASSEYTGPNQPQHF. In DNA form, the CDR3 reads TGCGCCAGCAGTGAGTATACAGGCCCCAATCAGCCCCAGCATTTT.

On this clonotype: One base away lies a much larger clone, so this may be a sequencing read error. The gene calls are TRBV12-3 or TRBV12-4 and TRBJ2-1; 9 nucleotides agree with TRBD1. This CDR3 has 15 amino acids. The CDR3 reads CVSTTTGTGLSEQFF. The CDR3 nucleotides are TGTGTCAGCACAACTACCGGGACAGGGTTGAGTGAGCAGTTCTTC.

This clonotype was recorded many times. This chain uses TRBV18 with TRBJ2-7, with 8 positions matching TRBD1. The V segment lost 4 bases and the J segment 3 bases; nucleotides outside the gene matches: 5. The CDR3 has 14 amino acids. The germline V gene encodes CDR1 KGHSH and CDR2 LQKENI. The CDR3 coding sequence is TGTGCCAGCTCACTCGGACAGGGAGACTACGAGCAGTACTTC. Encoded protein: CASSLGQGDYEQYF.

This clonotype occurred many times. The rearrangement joins TRBV12-3 or TRBV12-4 to TRBJ1-2; possibly TRBD1 for D (6 bases). Trimming pared 5 bases from V and 2 bases from J, leaving 15 bases between. CDR3 length equals 15 residues. The CDR3 region has the DNA TGTGCCAGCAGTACTCGGGACACCATAAACTATGGCTACACCTTC. Translating gives CASSTRDTINYGYTF.

This clonotype appeared many times. This chain joins TRBV12-3 or TRBV12-4 and TRBJ2-1; TRBD2 matches 8 bases. CDR3 length equals 15 residues. Unmatched junction bases numbered 9, after V lost 6 bases and J lost 5 bases. CDR3 sequence reads: CASSNPGGLDNEQFF. In DNA form, the CDR3 reads TGTGCCAGCAGCAACCCGGGGGGGCTGGACAATGAGCAGTTCTTC.

V gene TRBV15 combines with J gene TRBJ2-7, with D perhaps assigned TRBD1 or TRBD2 (5 bases each). V lost 3 bases and J lost 5, with 14 bases in between. The CDR3 sequence is 14 residues long. The germline V gene encodes CDR1 LNHNV and CDR2 YYDKDF (reference sequence). CDR3 sequence (DNA): TGTGCCACCAGCAGCTTGGGACCCAGACACGAGCAGTACTTC. It yields the protein CATSSLGPRHEQYF.

The genes are TRBV19 and TRBJ2-3, with D possibly being TRBD2 (6 bases). CDR3 size: 14 residues. Trimming took off 6 bases at V and 4 bases at J, with 14 bases between the two ends. Germline CDR1 is LNHDA and CDR2 is SQIVND (reference sequence). CDR3 coding DNA: TGTGCCAGTAGCGCCGGGAGTGGCGCAGATACGCAGTATTTT. Protein: CASSAGSGADTQYF.

About this clonotype: A much larger clonotype is one base distant, so this may be a read error. The chain joins TRBV12-3 or TRBV12-4 to TRBJ2-7; D remains unclear. V was pared by 1 base and J by 7 bases, with 17 bases between. CDR3 size: 15 residues. In DNA, the CDR3 is TGTGCCAGCAGTTTAGTGGGATCAGGTCGGTATGAGCAGTACTTC. Its protein is CASSLVGSGRYEQYF.

V and J are TRBV10-3 and TRBJ2-7, with 8 bases identical to TRBD1. The junction had 13 bases not matched to a gene; V was cut back by 10 bases and J by 5 bases. The CDR3 runs to 14 residues. Germline assignment: CDR1 ENHRY and CDR2 SYGVKD. CDR3 amino acids: CASSATGDNDEQYF. The CDR3 DNA sequence: TGTGCCAGCTCTGCGACAGGGGATAACGACGAGCAGTACTTC.

The chain is built from TRBV3-1 and TRBJ2-5; 14 positions agree with TRBD2. This CDR3 is built from 18 residues. Per the germline V gene, CDR1 is LGHDT and CDR2 is YNNKEL (reference sequence). Trimming at V came to 4 bases and at J to 0 bases, leaving 7 bases not matched to a gene. CDR3 nucleotide sequence: TGTGCCAGCAGCCGCGGACTAGCGGGGGGTCAGCACCAAGAGACCCAGTACTTC. Translating it yields CASSRGLAGGQHQETQYF.